These 21 T cell receptor beta chains came from one sample sequenced in a study of regulatory T cells in long-lasting Graves disease. Time point of the sample: persistent/refractory GD, antithyroid drugs over 5 years with positive TRAb. There was RNA extracted from PBMCs, and the TCR library was made from it. Assembly of TCR beta libraries relied on iRepertoire HTBI primers together with Arm-PCR of CDR3 regions. TCRdb processed the multiplex PCR reads anew with MiXCR; each CDR3 protein has one entry. This table holds over 350,000 distinct CDR3 sequences, less than 25% found once. This specimen consisted of peripheral blood mononuclear cells (PBMCs), obtained when the disease was refractory, from a patient treated with antithyroid drugs. Every receptor here comes from a female donor with Graves disease.

This clonotype was counted many times. This sequence joins TRBV12-3 or TRBV12-4 and TRBJ1-1, with D unresolved. The germline V and J ends were trimmed by 6 bases and 2 bases, with 16 bases remaining between them. CDR3 length: 15 residues. The CDR3 sequence is CASSSGRAGNTEAFF. Written as DNA, the CDR3 is TGTGCCAGCAGCTCCGGGAGGGCGGGCAACACTGAAGCTTTCTTT.

This clonotype turned up a few times. The J gene is TRBJ1-4, the V gene TRBV14; D is possibly TRBD1 (6 bases). The CDR3 is made up of 15 amino acids. The germline V gene encodes CDR1 SGHDN and CDR2 FVKESK. V shed 1 base and J shed 4 bases, with 10 bases lying between them. CDR3 nucleotides: TGTGCCAGCAGCCAAGGGACAGCTCTTAATGAAAAACTGTTTTTT. The encoded protein is CASSQGTALNEKLFF. Full variable domain (rest looked up from reference TRBV14 and TRBJ1-4): EAGVTQFPSHSVIEKGQTVTLRCDPISGHDNLYWYRRVMGKEIKFLLHFVKESKQDESGMPNNRFLAERTGGTYSTLKVQPAELEDSGVYFCASSQGTALNEKLFFGSGTQLSVL.

CDR3 sequence reads: CASSQTTSGNTIYF. In DNA form, the CDR3 reads TGCGCCAGCAGCCAAACAACGTCTGGAAACACCATATATTTT. The V gene is TRBV4-3, the J gene TRBJ1-3; no reliable D call. V shed 2 bases and J shed 1 base, with 6 bases lying between them. Germline V gene lookup returns CDR1 LGHNA and CDR2 YSLEER. The CDR3 contains 14 residues.

At least ten counts were recorded for this clonotype. The chain is built from TRBV7-2 and TRBJ2-2, with unresolved D. Germline V gives CDR1 SGHTA, CDR2 FQGNSA. There are 13 residues in the CDR3. The V and J ends lost 0 bases and 4 bases respectively, with 3 bases between them. This chain's CDR3 is CASSLAPTGELFF. DNA of the CDR3: TGTGCCAGCAGCTTAGCGCCCACCGGGGAGCTGTTTTTT. Filled out from reference TRBV7-2 and TRBJ2-2, the complete variable domain reads GAGVSQSPSNKVTEKGKDVELRCDPISGHTALYWYRQSLGQGLEFLIYFQGNSAPDKSGLPSDRFSAERTGGSVSTLTIQRTQQEDSAVYLCASSLAPTGELFFGEGSRLTVL.

This chain connects TRBV5-1 to TRBJ1-1, with no clear D. Germline CDR1 reads SGHRS; CDR2 reads YFSETQ. There are 13 residues in the CDR3. V was trimmed by 6 bases and J by 7 bases, leaving 16 bases between them. The chain's CDR3 is CASTSGLESEAFF. CDR3 bases: TGCGCCAGCACCTCGGGGTTAGAGAGTGAAGCTTTCTTT.

This clonotype was detected a few times. The chain uses TRBV20-1 and TRBJ2-3, with 8 bases matching TRBD1. The germline V gene encodes CDR1 DFQATT and CDR2 SNEGSKA (reference sequence). The CDR3 is 14 amino acids. Germline trimming cut 5 bases from V and 2 bases from J; bases unmatched to any gene: 6. The CDR3 DNA reads as TGCAGTGCTCGAAGGACAGGGATCACAGATACGCAGTATTTT. This encodes CSARRTGITDTQYF.

The sample holds a few counts of this clonotype. The chain recombines TRBV6-1 with TRBJ2-2, with a possible D match to TRBD2 (6 bases). This CDR3 spans 12 amino acids. Trimming removed 7 bases at V and 7 bases at J, with 10 bases between. Germline assignment: CDR1 MNHNS and CDR2 SASEGT. For the CDR3, the DNA is TGTGCCAGCACAAAGGGAGGCGGGGAGCTGTTTTTT. It encodes CASTKGGGELFF.

In its sample, this clonotype was seen a few times. V usage is TRBV12-3 or TRBV12-4 and J usage is TRBJ2-7; 7 nucleotides align to TRBD1. With V trimmed by 6 bases and J by 6 bases, 8 bases remained unmatched. The CDR3 loop spans 13 amino acids. DNA for the CDR3: TGTGCCAGCAGGTCTACAGGGGCCCTCGAGCAGTACTTC. Protein: CASRSTGALEQYF.

The chain has TRBV20-1 and TRBJ1-5; D unresolved. Trimming removed 1 base at V and 7 bases at J, with 17 bases between. CDR3 size: 15 residues. CDR1 and CDR2 from the germline V gene are DFQATT and SNEGSKA (reference sequence). The CDR3 DNA sequence: TGCAGTGCTAGAGCCGGGCCCAGCTTCGGGCAGCCCCAGCATTTT. Its protein product is CSARAGPSFGQPQHF.

This clonotype has at least ten counts. The CDR3 bases are TGTGCCAGCAGCGGTCTGGGGGCGGAGCAGTACTTC. Amino acids: CASSGLGAEQYF. The V and J genes are TRBV12-3 or TRBV12-4 and TRBJ2-7; perhaps TRBD1 as D (6 bases). V was trimmed by 6 bases and J by 7 bases, leaving 13 bases between them. The CDR3 has 12 amino acids.

The J gene is TRBJ2-7, the V gene TRBV18; TRBD2 might be the D (5 bases). The germline V gene encodes CDR1 KGHSH and CDR2 LQKENI. Trimming stripped 2 bases from V and 3 bases from J, with 17 bases between. The CDR3 extends over 16 amino acids. CDR3 bases: TGTGCCAGCTCACCAATCCGTGCTAGCAAACACTACGAGCAGTACTTC. It yields the protein CASSPIRASKHYEQYF.

This chain joins TRBV4-1 and TRBJ1-1; D is perhaps TRBD1 (6 bases). The germline V and J ends were trimmed by 0 bases and 8 bases, with 13 bases remaining between them. The CDR3 totals 14 residues. Germline loops: CDR1 MGHRA, CDR2 YSYEKL. The DNA of the CDR3 is TGCGCCAGCAGCCAAGATCCGGGGGGCAAAGAAGCTTTCTTT. Amino acid sequence: CASSQDPGGKEAFF.

The chain is built from TRBV19 and TRBJ2-5; D might be TRBD2 (5 bases). CDR1 is LNHDA, CDR2 SQIVND, per germline (reference sequence). The V and J ends lost 6 bases and 3 bases respectively, with 17 bases between them. CDR3 length: 15 amino acids. CDR3 loop: CASSLAGRNEETQYF. The DNA of the CDR3 is TGTGCCAGTAGCCTGGCGGGCAGGAACGAAGAGACCCAGTACTTC.

The chain couples TRBV13 to TRBJ2-2; TRBD2 matches 7 bases. CDR1 is PRHDT and CDR2 is FYEKMQ in the germline V gene (reference sequence). This CDR3 is 16 amino acids long. The trim removed 6 bases at V and 1 base at J, leaving 8 bases unmatched. CDR3 bases: TGTGCCAGCAGTAAATCCGGGACTAAGAACACCGGGGAGCTGTTTTTT. This sequence encodes CASSKSGTKNTGELFF.

CDR3 bases: TGTGCCAGCAGTCCTTACAGGACCACAGGGGGACATATGAACACTGAAGCTTTCTTT. As protein: CASSPYRTTGGHMNTEAFF. The gene calls are TRBV6-1 and TRBJ1-1; 8 bases align to TRBD1. Germline assignment: CDR1 MNHNS and CDR2 SASEGT. Trimming at V came to 5 bases and at J to 0 bases, leaving 17 bases not matched to a gene. CDR3 length: 19 amino acids.

This clonotype was counted many times. This chain connects TRBV12-3 or TRBV12-4 to TRBJ1-1; D is perhaps TRBD1 (6 bases). The CDR3 contains 12 residues. Trimming shortened V by 7 bases and J by 6 bases, and 12 bases separated the two germline ends. The CDR3 region has the DNA TGTGCCAGCACCGGGACAAGCGCTGAAGCTTTCTTT. It yields the protein CASTGTSAEAFF.

The sample holds many counts of this clonotype. The gene calls are TRBV2 and TRBJ2-5; tentative D call: TRBD2 (6 bases). Germline-derived CDR1 and CDR2 are SNHLY and FYNNEI. Deletions cut 4 bases from V and 0 bases from J, with 9 bases between. This CDR3 has 14 amino acids. This CDR3 is CASSVGGNQETQYF. For the CDR3, the DNA is TGTGCCAGCAGTGTAGGAGGGAACCAAGAGACCCAGTACTTC.

This clonotype was detected ten times or more. J is TRBJ1-1 and V is TRBV6-1; the D is unclear. V was pared by 2 bases and J by 7 bases, with 8 bases between. The CDR3 is 12 amino acids. Germline CDR1 MNHNS, CDR2 SASEGT. CDR3 coding DNA: TGTGCCAGCAGTGAACTCCGTCGTGAAGCTTTCTTT. Amino acids: CASSELRREAFF.

Comment on this clonotype: A much larger clone lies one base from this, so it may be a read error. The V gene is TRBV5-5, the J gene TRBJ2-7; D call uncertain. Germline V gives CDR1 SGHKS, CDR2 YYEKEE (reference sequence). The CDR3 loop spans 13 amino acids. CDR3 amino acids: CAGSLERGYEQYF. CDR3 DNA: TGTGCCGGCAGCTTGGAGAGAGGATACGAGCAGTACTTC.

The V gene is TRBV6-1, the J gene TRBJ2-5, with TRBD1 matching over 12 bases. Unmatched junction bases numbered 10, after V lost 6 bases and J lost 5 bases. The CDR3 totals 16 residues. The germline CDR1 and CDR2 sequences are MNHNS and SASEGT. The CDR3 sequence: CASSPGTGGFRETQYF. DNA of the CDR3: TGTGCCAGCAGCCCCGGGACAGGGGGCTTTAGGGAGACCCAGTACTTC.

This clonotype was observed at least ten times. The chain has TRBV7-2 and TRBJ1-1; weak D call: TRBD1 (5 bases). The CDR3 spans 13 residues. V was trimmed by 5 bases and J by 6 bases, leaving 13 bases between them. Germline CDR1 and CDR2: SGHTA and FQGNSA. As DNA, the CDR3 is TGTGCCAGCAGCCCCCGGGGCGGCCCTGAAGCTTTCTTT. It specifies CASSPRGGPEAFF.